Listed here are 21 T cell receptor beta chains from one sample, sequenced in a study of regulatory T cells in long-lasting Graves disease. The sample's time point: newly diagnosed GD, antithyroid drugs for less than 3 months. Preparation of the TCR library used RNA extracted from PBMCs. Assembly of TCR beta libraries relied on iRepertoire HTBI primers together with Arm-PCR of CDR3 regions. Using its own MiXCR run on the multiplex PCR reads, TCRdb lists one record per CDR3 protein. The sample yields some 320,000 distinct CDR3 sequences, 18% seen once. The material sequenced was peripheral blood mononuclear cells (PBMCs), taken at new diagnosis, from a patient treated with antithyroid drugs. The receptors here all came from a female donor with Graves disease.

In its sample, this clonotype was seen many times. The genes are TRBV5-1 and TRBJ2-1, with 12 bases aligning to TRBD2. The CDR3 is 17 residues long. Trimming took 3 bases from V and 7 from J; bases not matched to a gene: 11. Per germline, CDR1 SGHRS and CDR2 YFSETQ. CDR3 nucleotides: TGCGCCAGCAGCTCTTCCCGGAGACTAGCGGGAGTAAATGAGCAGTTCTTC. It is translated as CASSSSRRLAGVNEQFF.

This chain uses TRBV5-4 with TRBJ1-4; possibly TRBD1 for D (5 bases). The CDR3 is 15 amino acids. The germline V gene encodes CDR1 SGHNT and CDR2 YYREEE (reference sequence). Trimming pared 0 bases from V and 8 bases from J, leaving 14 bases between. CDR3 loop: CASSLEPGGGEKLFF. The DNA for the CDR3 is TGTGCCAGCAGCTTGGAGCCTGGGGGGGGAGAAAAACTGTTTTTT.

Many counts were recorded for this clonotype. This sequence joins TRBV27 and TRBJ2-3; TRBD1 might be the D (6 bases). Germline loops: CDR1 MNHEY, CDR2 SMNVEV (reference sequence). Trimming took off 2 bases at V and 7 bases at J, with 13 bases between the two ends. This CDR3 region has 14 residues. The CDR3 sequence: CASSLARGGHTQYF. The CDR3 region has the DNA TGTGCCAGCAGTTTAGCCCGTGGGGGCCATACGCAGTATTTT.

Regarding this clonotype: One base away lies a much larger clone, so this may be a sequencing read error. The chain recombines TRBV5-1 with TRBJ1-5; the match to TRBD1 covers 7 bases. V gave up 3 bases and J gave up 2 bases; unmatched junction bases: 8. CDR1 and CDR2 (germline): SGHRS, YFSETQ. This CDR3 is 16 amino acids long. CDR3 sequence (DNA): TGCGCCAGCAGCTCGGGCCGGGACAGCGGCAATCAGCCCCAGCATTTT. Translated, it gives CASSSGRDSGNQPQHF.

The CDR3 DNA reads as TGTGCCAGCAGCCCATTGACAGGGGGCTCGAGTGGCTACACCTTC. Translated: CASSPLTGGSSGYTF. The rearrangement uses TRBV12-3 or TRBV12-4 and TRBJ1-2; TRBD1 agrees at 10 bases. V lost 6 bases and J lost 7; bases outside the gene matches: 11. CDR3 length: 15 amino acids.

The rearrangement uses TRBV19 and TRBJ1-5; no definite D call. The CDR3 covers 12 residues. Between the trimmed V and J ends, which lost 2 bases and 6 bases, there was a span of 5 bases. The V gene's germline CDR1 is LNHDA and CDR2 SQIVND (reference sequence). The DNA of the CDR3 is TGTGCCAGTAGTATACTGGGTCAGCCCCAGCATTTT. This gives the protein CASSILGQPQHF.

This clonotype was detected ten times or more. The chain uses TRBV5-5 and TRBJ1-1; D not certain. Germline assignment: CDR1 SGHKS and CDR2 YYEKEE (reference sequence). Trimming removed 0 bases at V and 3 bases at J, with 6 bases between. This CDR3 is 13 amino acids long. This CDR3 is CASSLDFDTEAFF. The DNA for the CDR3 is TGTGCCAGCAGCTTGGACTTTGACACTGAAGCTTTCTTT.

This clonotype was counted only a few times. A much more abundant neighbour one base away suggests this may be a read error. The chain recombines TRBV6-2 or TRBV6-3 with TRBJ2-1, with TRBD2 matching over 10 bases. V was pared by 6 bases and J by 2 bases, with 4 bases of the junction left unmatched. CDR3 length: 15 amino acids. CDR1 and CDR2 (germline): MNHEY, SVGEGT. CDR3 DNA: TGTGCCAGCAGCTTAGCGGGAGGAGCCTACAATGAGCAGTTCTTC. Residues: CASSLAGGAYNEQFF.

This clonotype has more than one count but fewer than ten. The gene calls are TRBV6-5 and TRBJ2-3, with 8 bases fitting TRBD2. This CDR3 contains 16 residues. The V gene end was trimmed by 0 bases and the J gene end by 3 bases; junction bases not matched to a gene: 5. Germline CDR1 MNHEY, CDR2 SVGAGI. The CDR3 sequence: CASSYSGAGATDTQYF. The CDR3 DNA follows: TGTGCCAGCAGTTACTCAGGAGCGGGAGCAACAGATACGCAGTATTTT.

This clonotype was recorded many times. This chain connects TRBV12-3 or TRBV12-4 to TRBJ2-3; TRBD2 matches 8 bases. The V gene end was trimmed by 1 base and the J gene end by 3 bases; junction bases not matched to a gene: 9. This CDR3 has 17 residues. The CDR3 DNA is TGTGCCAGCAGTTTAGTTATCAGCGGGAGTTCAACAGATACGCAGTATTTT. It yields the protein CASSLVISGSSTDTQYF.

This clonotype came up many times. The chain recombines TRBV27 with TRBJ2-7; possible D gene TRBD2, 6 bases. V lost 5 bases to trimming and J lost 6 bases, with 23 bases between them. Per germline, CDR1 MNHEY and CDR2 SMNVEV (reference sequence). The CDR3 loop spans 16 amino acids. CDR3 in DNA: TGTGCCAGCAGTCCGACAGCGGGTCATATAGGGCTCGAGCAGTACTTC. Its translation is CASSPTAGHIGLEQYF.

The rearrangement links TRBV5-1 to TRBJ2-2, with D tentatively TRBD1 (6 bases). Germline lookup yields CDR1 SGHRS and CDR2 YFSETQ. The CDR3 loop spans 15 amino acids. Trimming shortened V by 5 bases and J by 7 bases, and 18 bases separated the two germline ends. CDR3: CASRHPTGSVGELFF. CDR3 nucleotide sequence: TGCGCCAGCAGGCACCCTACAGGGTCCGTCGGGGAGCTGTTTTTT.

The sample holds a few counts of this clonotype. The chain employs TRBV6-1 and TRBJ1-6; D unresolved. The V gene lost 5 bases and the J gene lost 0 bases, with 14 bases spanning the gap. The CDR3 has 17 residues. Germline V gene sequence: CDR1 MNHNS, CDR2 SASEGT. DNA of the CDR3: TGTGCCAGCAGTCCTACTGTCAGAGGCTCCTATAATTCACCCCTCCACTTT. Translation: CASSPTVRGSYNSPLHF.

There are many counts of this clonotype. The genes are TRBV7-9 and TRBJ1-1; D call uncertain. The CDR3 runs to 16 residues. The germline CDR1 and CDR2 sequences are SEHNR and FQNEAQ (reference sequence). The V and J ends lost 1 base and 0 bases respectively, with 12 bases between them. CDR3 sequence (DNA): TGTGCCAGCAGCTTAGAGCCAGGAATCATGAACACTGAAGCTTTCTTT. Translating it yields CASSLEPGIMNTEAFF.

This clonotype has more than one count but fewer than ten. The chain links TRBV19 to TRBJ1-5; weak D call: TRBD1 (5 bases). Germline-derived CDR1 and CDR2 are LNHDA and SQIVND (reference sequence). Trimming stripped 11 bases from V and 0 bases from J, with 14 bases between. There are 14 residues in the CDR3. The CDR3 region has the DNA TGTGCCTCGAGGAAGGGGAATAGCAATCAGCCCCAGCATTTT. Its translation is CASRKGNSNQPQHF.

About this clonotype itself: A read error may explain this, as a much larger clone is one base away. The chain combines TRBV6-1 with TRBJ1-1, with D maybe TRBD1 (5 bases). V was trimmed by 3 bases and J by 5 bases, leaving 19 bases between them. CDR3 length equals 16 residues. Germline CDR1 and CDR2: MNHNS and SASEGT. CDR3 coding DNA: TGTGCCAGCAGTGACGAGATGGGGGGAAGCGGGACTGAAGCTTTCTTT. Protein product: CASSDEMGGSGTEAFF.

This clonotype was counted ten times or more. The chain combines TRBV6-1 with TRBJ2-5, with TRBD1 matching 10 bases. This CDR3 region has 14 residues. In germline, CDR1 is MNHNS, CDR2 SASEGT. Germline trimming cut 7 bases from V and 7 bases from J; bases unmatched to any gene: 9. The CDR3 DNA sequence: TGTGCCAGCACCACAGACAGGGGGCGCGGGACCCAGTACTTC. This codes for CASTTDRGRGTQYF.

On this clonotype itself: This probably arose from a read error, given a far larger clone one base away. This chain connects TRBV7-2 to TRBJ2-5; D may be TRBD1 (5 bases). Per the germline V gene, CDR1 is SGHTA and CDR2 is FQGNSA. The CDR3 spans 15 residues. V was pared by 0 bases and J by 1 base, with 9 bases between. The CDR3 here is CASSLAQAAQETQYF. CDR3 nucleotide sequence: TGTGCCAGCAGCTTAGCACAGGCCGCCCAAGAGACCCAGTACTTC. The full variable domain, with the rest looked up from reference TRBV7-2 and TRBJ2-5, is GAGVSQSPSNKVTEKGKDVELRCDPISGHTALYWYRQSLGQGLEFLIYFQGNSAPDKSGLPSDRFSAERTGGSVSTLTIQRTQQEDSAVYLCASSLAQAAQETQYFGPGTRLLVL.

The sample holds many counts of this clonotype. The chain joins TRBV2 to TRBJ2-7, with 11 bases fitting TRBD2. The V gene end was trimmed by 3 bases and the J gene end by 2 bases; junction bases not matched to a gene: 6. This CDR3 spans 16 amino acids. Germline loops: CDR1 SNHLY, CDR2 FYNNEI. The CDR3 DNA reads TGTGCCAGCAGTGATAAGTTAGCGGGAGGGCCCTACGAGCAGTACTTC. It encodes CASSDKLAGGPYEQYF.

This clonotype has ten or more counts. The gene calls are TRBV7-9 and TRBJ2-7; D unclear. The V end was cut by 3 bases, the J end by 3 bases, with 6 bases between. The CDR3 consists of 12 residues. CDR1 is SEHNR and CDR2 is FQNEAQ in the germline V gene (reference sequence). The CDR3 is CASSLDDYEQYF. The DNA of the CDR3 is TGTGCCAGCAGCTTGGACGACTACGAGCAGTACTTC.

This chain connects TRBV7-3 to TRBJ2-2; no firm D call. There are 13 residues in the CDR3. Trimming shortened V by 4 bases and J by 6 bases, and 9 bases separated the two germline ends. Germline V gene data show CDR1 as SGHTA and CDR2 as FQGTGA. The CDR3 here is CASSSSRSGELFF. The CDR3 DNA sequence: TGTGCCAGCAGCTCCTCTAGATCCGGGGAGCTGTTTTTT.